This T cell receptor beta chain was captured in a study of regulatory T cells in long-lasting Graves disease. This CDR3 is built from 16 residues. V was cut by 7 bases and J by 3 bases, with 21 bases left in between. Germline CDR1 and CDR2: MDHEN and SYDVKM. Time point defined: persistent/refractory GD, antithyroid drugs over 5 years with positive TRAb. TCR sequences were obtained from RNA taken from PBMCs. HTBI primers from iRepertoire and Arm-PCR of CDR3 regions yielded the TCR beta libraries. In TCRdb, the multiplex PCR reads were re-called with MiXCR into one record per CDR3 protein. The sample carries hundreds of thousands of distinct CDR3 sequences, around 30% recorded once. This clonotype was detected ten times or more.

This TCR came from a female donor with Graves disease. The sample here was peripheral blood mononuclear cells (PBMCs), taken when the disease was refractory, from a patient treated with antithyroid drugs. This chain joins TRBV28 and TRBJ1-1; tentative D call: TRBD1 (6 bases). CDR3 DNA sequence: TGTGCCAGCACCACCCTGAGGGGGAGTAGGGACACTGAAGCTTTCTTT. Translated: CASTTLRGSRDTEAFF.